This T cell receptor beta chain stems from a study of vaccination and CD4 T cells after COVID-19. Cultured CD4+ T-cell DNA underwent Oncomine TCR Beta short-read sequencing. Using its own MiXCR run on the PCR reads, TCRdb lists one record per CDR3 protein. This sample has nearly 25,000 distinct CDR3 sequences, with around two thirds found just once. Germline CDR1 reads DFQATT; CDR2 reads SNEGSKA (reference sequence). The CDR3 length is 12 residues. To note about this clonotype: What it binds is not known. One end of the junction is discordant with germline, which a read error may explain.

Specified treatment: approximately 10-day PBMC culture with coronavirus spike peptide pools or control peptides (ViraFEST assay). The rearrangement links TRBV20-1 to TRBJ1-4; the match to TRBD1 covers 9 bases. The TCR originated in a human donor who had recovered from COVID-19. The sample was CD4+ T cells from blood, cultured in vitro. The CDR3 protein is CSAGTGIEKLLF. The DNA of the CDR3 is TGCAGTGCTGGGACAGGGATTGAAAAACTGCTTTTT.